These 30 T cell receptor beta chains share one sample of origin, sequenced in a study of blood T cell repertoires in COVID-19. Some clones are missing from TCRdb's copy, which holds only in-frame ones; the method was immunoSEQ multiplex PCR. The table has about 130,000 clones, about four fifths seen once; the top ten hold roughly 10%. Source material: peripheral blood. The receptors stem from a man between 60 and 75 years old with acute or convalescent COVID-19.

This chain joins TRBV25-1 and TRBJ2-1; 8 positions agree with TRBD2. Germline CDR1 reads MGHDK; CDR2 reads SYGVNS. V trimming: 3 bases; J trimming: 2 bases; junction bases outside the gene matches: 6. This CDR3 is built from 16 residues. This CDR3 is CASSDLGRGAYNEQFF. In DNA form, the CDR3 reads TGTGCCAGCAGTGATTTAGGGCGGGGGGCCTACAATGAGCAGTTCTTC.

The CDR3 region has the DNA TGTGCCAGCAGTGAAGCGCTTGGTCTAGTGAGCACAGATACGCAGTATTTT. It yields the protein CASSEALGLVSTDTQYF. The V call is TRBV2, the J call TRBJ2-3; D ambiguous. CDR1 is SNHLY, CDR2 FYNNEI, per germline. Trimming shortened V by 0 bases and J by 0 bases, and 13 bases separated the two germline ends. There are 17 residues in the CDR3. The full variable domain, completed using reference TRBV2 and TRBJ2-3, is EPEVTQTPSHQVTQMGQEVILRCVPISNHLYFYWYRQILGQKVEFLVSFYNNEISEKSEIFDDQFSVERPDGSNFTLKIRSTKLEDSAMYFCASSEALGLVSTDTQYFGPGTRLTVL.

This clone has just one count. The chain recombines TRBV15 with TRBJ2-1; the match to TRBD2 covers 8 bases. With 5 bases clipped from V and 1 base from J, the junction kept 4 bases outside the gene matches. This CDR3 has 15 residues. Germline CDR1 LNHNV, CDR2 YYDKDF (reference sequence). This CDR3 reads CATSPRGGSYNEQFF. Here the CDR3 DNA reads TGTGCCACCAGCCCACGGGGGGGGTCCTACAATGAGCAGTTCTTC.

The V call is TRBV3-1 (or the pseudogene TRBV3-2), the J call TRBJ1-1; possible D gene TRBD1, 6 bases. V was clipped by 2 bases and J by 3 bases, with 10 bases between them. The CDR3 is made up of 14 amino acids. Germline lookup yields CDR1 LGHDT and CDR2 YNNKEL (reference sequence). The CDR3 bases are TGTGCCAGCAGCCAAATGGGGGGGCACACTGAAGCTTTCTTT. Its protein is CASSQMGGHTEAFF.

The V and J genes are TRBV18 and TRBJ2-6, with a weak D call TRBD2 (5 bases). V was clipped by 3 bases and J by 0 bases, with 6 bases between them. The CDR3 runs 15 residues. The V gene's germline CDR1 is KGHSH and CDR2 LQKENI. The CDR3 here is CASSPGSSGANVLTF. The DNA for the CDR3 is TGTGCCAGCTCACCTGGGAGCTCTGGGGCCAACGTCCTGACTTTC. The full variable domain, completed using reference TRBV18 and TRBJ2-6, is NAGVMQNPRHLVRRRGQEARLRCSPMKGHSHVYWYRQLPEEGLKFMVYLQKENIIDESGMPKERFSAEFPKEGPSILRIQQVVRGDSAAYFCASSPGSSGANVLTFGAGSRLTVL.

The chain links TRBV5-1 to TRBJ1-2; possible D gene TRBD1, 5 bases. Trimming removed 7 bases from V and 2 bases from J, with 12 bases in between. Germline assignment: CDR1 SGHRS and CDR2 YFSETQ. This CDR3 region has 13 residues. CDR3 sequence: CASREAGNYGYTF. The CDR3 DNA sequence: TGCGCCAGCCGTGAGGCAGGGAACTATGGCTACACCTTC.

A word on this clone: Other DNA sequences from this sample encode an identical CDR3 as well. V usage is TRBV9 and J usage is TRBJ1-2; D may be TRBD1 (6 bases). The CDR3 has 13 residues. Germline V gene data show CDR1 as SGDLS and CDR2 as YYNGEE. V was pared by 0 bases and J by 3 bases, with 6 bases between. The CDR3 DNA is TGTGCCAGCAGCGTAGGACAGGACTATGGCTACACCTTC. This gives the protein CASSVGQDYGYTF. Drawing the rest from reference TRBV9 and TRBJ1-2, the complete variable domain is DSGVTQTPKHLITATGQRVTLRCSPRSGDLSVYWYQQSLDQGLQFLIQYYNGEERAKGNILERFSAQQFPDLHSELNLSSLELGDSALYFCASSVGQDYGYTFGSGTRLTVV.

The J gene is TRBJ2-2, the V gene TRBV28; possibly TRBD2 for D (6 bases). CDR1 is MDHEN and CDR2 is SYDVKM in the germline V gene. The CDR3 loop spans 15 amino acids. Trimming pared 6 bases from V and 0 bases from J, leaving 11 bases between. The CDR3 here is CASSRGLANTGELFF. DNA of the CDR3: TGTGCCAGCAGCCGGGGACTGGCGAACACCGGGGAGCTGTTTTTT.

The gene calls are TRBV27 and TRBJ1-1; tentatively, D is TRBD1 (5 bases). The CDR3 contains 13 residues. The germline V gene has CDR1 MNHEY and CDR2 SMNVEV (reference sequence). Trimming left V 8 bases short and J 0 bases short, with 10 bases between. CDR3 region: CASGKQVNTEAFF. The DNA of the CDR3 is TGTGCCAGCGGAAAACAGGTGAACACTGAAGCTTTCTTT.

This chain links TRBV28 with TRBJ2-3; possible D gene TRBD1, 5 bases. This CDR3 has 13 residues. The germline gives CDR1 MDHEN, CDR2 SYDVKM. The V and J ends lost 4 bases and 11 bases respectively, with 16 bases between them. Here the CDR3 DNA reads TGTGCCAGCAGTTCAGGGATACGATTAGGGCAGTATTTT. Protein sequence: CASSSGIRLGQYF.

The V call is TRBV28, the J call TRBJ1-1, with 9 bases fitting TRBD1. The V and J ends lost 10 bases and 3 bases, in that order; junction bases with no gene match: 6. The CDR3 sequence is 13 residues long. Germline-derived CDR1 and CDR2 are MDHEN and SYDVKM. DNA of the CDR3: TGTGCCACCGCCTGGGACAGGGACACTGAAGCTTTCTTT. Residues: CATAWDRDTEAFF.

V and J are TRBV5-4 and TRBJ2-1, with 7 bases identical to TRBD2. J was trimmed by 2 bases and V by 0 bases; bases with no gene match: 8. The CDR3 runs 17 residues. CDR1 is SGHNT and CDR2 is YYREEE in the germline V gene (reference sequence). CDR3 bases: TGTGCCAGCAGCTTGGGGTGGGCGGGAGTCACCTACAATGAGCAGTTCTTC. This sequence encodes CASSLGWAGVTYNEQFF.

The chain recombines TRBV11-2 with TRBJ1-2; 10 bases are shared with TRBD1. The CDR3 loop spans 13 amino acids. Per germline, CDR1 SGHAT and CDR2 FQNNGV. The junction had 7 bases not matched to a gene; V was cut back by 7 bases and J by 8 bases. The CDR3, as DNA: TGTGCCAGCACCCCGACAGGGGGCCAGGGCTACACCTTC. Residues: CASTPTGGQGYTF.

This clone was detected only once. V gene TRBV28 combines with J gene TRBJ1-2, with 7 nucleotides matching TRBD1. Germline CDR1 reads MDHEN; CDR2 reads SYDVKM. The V and J ends lost 7 bases and 3 bases, in that order; junction bases with no gene match: 11. The CDR3 sequence is 15 residues long. The CDR3 region has the DNA TGTGCCAGCACGCACCATAACCAGGGGGACTATGGCTACACCTTC. This translates into CASTHHNQGDYGYTF.

This chain connects TRBV5-1 to TRBJ2-5; 13 positions match TRBD2. This CDR3 contains 18 residues. The germline CDR1 and CDR2 sequences are SGHRS and YFSETQ. The V segment lost 4 bases and the J segment 4 bases; nucleotides outside the gene matches: 13. CDR3 sequence: CASSPGLAGVVRGETQYF. The CDR3 coding sequence is TGCGCCAGCAGCCCCGGACTAGCGGGAGTCGTTAGGGGAGAGACCCAGTACTTC.

This chain uses TRBV7-3 with TRBJ2-1, with D possibly TRBD1 on 7 matching bases. The CDR3 consists of 13 residues. Germline V gene data show CDR1 as SGHTA and CDR2 as FQGTGA. V was pared by 3 bases and J by 9 bases, with 12 bases between. CDR3: CASSLIQGGEQFF. The CDR3 DNA reads as TGTGCCAGCAGCTTGATTCAGGGGGGTGAGCAGTTCTTC.

The chain combines TRBV19 with TRBJ2-1; 10 positions match TRBD2. The junction had 7 bases not matched to a gene; V was cut back by 3 bases and J by 8 bases. This CDR3 comprises 15 residues. Germline-derived CDR1 and CDR2 are LNHDA and SQIVND (reference sequence). The CDR3 coding sequence is TGTGCCAGTAGTATCCGAGCGGGAGGGCCGTATGAGCAGTTCTTC. Translated, it gives CASSIRAGGPYEQFF. Combining the CDR3 with reference TRBV19 and TRBJ2-1 gives the whole variable domain DGGITQSPKYLFRKEGQNVTLSCEQNLNHDAMYWYRQDPGQGLRLIYYSQIVNDFQKGDIAEGYSVSREKKESFPLTVTSAQKNPTAFYLCASSIRAGGPYEQFFGPGTRLTVL.

The CDR3 loop reads CASRIGLNREISGELFF. The CDR3 DNA is TGCGCCAGCCGGATAGGATTAAACAGGGAGATAAGCGGGGAGCTGTTTTTT. The gene calls are TRBV5-1 and TRBJ2-2; D possibly corresponds to TRBD1 (6 bases). Germline-derived CDR1 and CDR2 are SGHRS and YFSETQ. This CDR3 comprises 17 residues. Trimming took 7 bases from V and 7 from J, leaving 26 bases between them.

The chain recombines TRBV6-5 with TRBJ2-2, with 10 bases matching TRBD1. The CDR3 is 15 amino acids. Germline values: CDR1 MNHEY, CDR2 SVGAGI. J lost 2 bases, V lost 6 bases, and 3 bases had no gene match. In nucleotides, the CDR3 is TGTGCCAGCAGGTGGACAGGGGGAAACACCGGGGAGCTGTTTTTT. Residues: CASRWTGGNTGELFF.

This chain joins TRBV27 and TRBJ1-1; D possibly corresponds to TRBD1 (6 bases). Between the trimmed V and J ends, which lost 5 bases and 7 bases, there was a span of 11 bases. The germline V gene has CDR1 MNHEY and CDR2 SMNVEV (reference sequence). CDR3 length: 12 amino acids. CDR3 in amino acids: CASSHTGIEAFF. DNA of the CDR3: TGTGCCAGCAGTCATACAGGGATTGAAGCTTTCTTT.

The J gene is TRBJ1-6, the V gene TRBV5-1; the D gene is possibly TRBD1 (6 bases). Trimming stripped 0 bases from V and 4 bases from J, with 8 bases between. Per germline, CDR1 SGHRS and CDR2 YFSETQ. The length of the CDR3 is 15 residues. CDR3: CASSLGTAYNSPLHF. CDR3 DNA sequence: TGCGCCAGCAGCTTGGGGACAGCATATAATTCACCCCTCCACTTT.

The rearrangement joins TRBV18 to TRBJ1-2, with 11 bases fitting TRBD1. The CDR3 runs 15 residues. The J segment lost 4 bases and the V segment lost 2 bases, leaving 3 bases of the junction unmatched. The germline V gene encodes CDR1 KGHSH and CDR2 LQKENI. CDR3 coding DNA: TGTGCCAGCTCACCAGGGACAGGGGGTGGCTATGGCTACACCTTC. As protein: CASSPGTGGGYGYTF.

The CDR3 protein is CATSDPEGAKGYTF. Written as DNA, the CDR3 is TGTGCCACCAGTGATCCTGAGGGGGCGAAGGGCTACACCTTC. V and J are TRBV24-1 and TRBJ1-2; 7 nucleotides match TRBD1. Germline CDR1 is KGHDR and CDR2 is SFDVKD. Losses at the gene ends were 3 bases for V and 8 bases for J; bases not matched to a gene: 8. The CDR3 sequence is 14 residues long.

The chain uses TRBV29-1 and TRBJ2-7; weak D call: TRBD2 (6 bases). Trimming pared 8 bases from V and 5 bases from J, leaving 19 bases between. Germline V gene sequence: CDR1 SQVTM, CDR2 ANQGSEA. The CDR3 consists of 13 residues. The CDR3 is CSTQGGNRDEQYF. CDR3 nucleotides: TGCAGCACACAAGGAGGGAATCGAGACGAGCAGTACTTC.

This clone was detected only once. The gene calls are TRBV7-8 and TRBJ1-3; D call uncertain. Germline values: CDR1 SGHVS, CDR2 FQNEAQ. Trimming removed 1 base at V and 7 bases at J, with 14 bases between. The CDR3 extends over 15 amino acids. In DNA form, the CDR3 reads TGTGCCAGCAGCTTAGGGTCCTTCGCCGGGAACACCATATATTTT. Its protein is CASSLGSFAGNTIYF.

The chain is built from TRBV30 and TRBJ1-5; D may be TRBD1 (5 bases). The germline V gene encodes CDR1 GTSNPN and CDR2 SVGIG (reference sequence). Trimming took 1 base from V and 1 from J, leaving 14 bases between them. The CDR3 extends over 16 amino acids. The CDR3 here is CAWSEGGKGSNQPQHF. The CDR3 bases are TGTGCCTGGAGTGAGGGAGGGAAGGGGAGCAATCAGCCCCAGCATTTT.

The CDR3 region is CASSPWTSGRGGYQETQYF. CDR3 coding DNA: TGTGCCAGCAGCCCATGGACTAGCGGGAGAGGGGGGTACCAAGAGACCCAGTACTTC. The chain uses TRBV9 and TRBJ2-5, with 13 bases lining up with TRBD2. The germline CDR1 and CDR2 sequences are SGDLS and YYNGEE. J gave up 0 bases and V 4 bases, and 12 bases lay outside the gene matches. CDR3 length: 19 residues.

This clone was seen a few times. The V call is TRBV28, the J call TRBJ2-7; D is uncertain. Germline V gives CDR1 MDHEN, CDR2 SYDVKM. CDR3 length: 13 amino acids. The V end was cut by 6 bases, the J end by 6 bases, with 15 bases between. The CDR3 protein is CASSTVQQVEQYF. CDR3 in DNA: TGTGCCAGCAGCACAGTCCAGCAGGTCGAGCAGTACTTC. Filled out from reference TRBV28 and TRBJ2-7, the complete variable domain reads DVKVTQSSRYLVKRTGEKVFLECVQDMDHENMFWYRQDPGLGLRLIYFSYDVKMKEKGDIPEGYSVSREKKERFSLILESASTNQTSMYLCASSTVQQVEQYFGPGTRLTVT.

The chain combines TRBV18 with TRBJ1-6; D is undetermined. Germline CDR1 is KGHSH and CDR2 is LQKENI. Trimming cost V 3 bases and J 10 bases, with 13 bases left between them. The CDR3 has 14 residues. The CDR3 loop reads CASSPTFDNSPLHF. The CDR3 DNA follows: TGTGCCAGCTCACCCACCTTCGACAACTCACCCCTCCACTTT.

The chain recombines TRBV28 with TRBJ1-2; D may be TRBD1 (6 bases). V was trimmed by 3 bases and J by 8 bases, leaving 19 bases between them. This CDR3 region has 15 residues. CDR1 is MDHEN and CDR2 is SYDVKM in the germline V gene. The CDR3 DNA reads as TGTGCCAGCAGTTTCGCGGATAGGGGGGGCGCGGGCTACACCTTC. Amino acid sequence: CASSFADRGGAGYTF.